The rows below give T cell receptor beta chains drawn from one sample of a study of T cell repertoires in cytomegalovirus infection. TCRdb called the reads again in MiXCR, with one record for every CDR3 protein. The table lists a few hundred thousand distinct CDR3 sequences, more than 15% of them singletons, with about half in the top ten. The sequenced sample consisted of CD8+ T cells from PBMCs. The receptors come from a human donor in good health (CMV status not recorded). Some clones in this sample may be carry-over from other donors' samples. The CDR3 runs from the conserved cysteine through the conserved F or W. A D gene is named only where the DNA matches it firmly. Clone size appears in some rows only: once, few, many, or a class for an expanded clone.

D: .; J: TRBJ2-7; size: .; V: TRBV5-8; DNA: TGTGCCAGCAGCTTACGGGACTCACCATACGAGCAGTACTTC; CDR3: CASSLRDSPYEQYF
D: TRBD1; J: TRBJ1-4; size: many; V: TRBV6-5; DNA: TGTGCCAGCAGTTACACAGGGGGCACTAATGAAAAACTGTTTTTT; CDR3: CASSYTGGTNEKLFF
D: .; J: TRBJ2-7; size: .; V: TRBV10-3; DNA: TGTGCCATCAGTTCAGAGAGCTCCTACGAGCAGTACTTC; CDR3: CAISSESSYEQYF
D: TRBD1; J: TRBJ2-7; size: few; V: TRBV12-3/TRBV12-4; DNA: TGTGCCAGCAGTTCGGGACAGGGGGCGCCCGTCGAGCAGTACTTC; CDR3: CASSSGQGAPVEQYF
D: .; J: TRBJ2-1; size: many; V: TRBV7-9; DNA: TGTGCCAGCAGCTTAGCTAGCGGTGGAACTAGCTCCTACAATGAGCAGTTCTTC; CDR3: CASSLASGGTSSYNEQFF
D: TRBD1; J: TRBJ2-1; size: .; V: TRBV29-1; DNA: TGCAGCGCAGACTCGGGACAGACCTACAATGAGCAGTTCTTC; CDR3: CSADSGQTYNEQFF
D: .; J: TRBJ2-3; size: many; V: TRBV7-6; DNA: TGTGCCAGCAGCACGCGCGGGGCGGGAGATACGCAGTATTTT; CDR3: CASSTRGAGDTQYF
D: TRBD2; J: TRBJ2-7; size: .; V: TRBV6-1; DNA: TGTGCCAGCAGTGATCTAGCGGGGGGGCCCTATAGCGAGCAGTACTTC; CDR3: CASSDLAGGPYSEQYF
D: .; J: TRBJ2-2; size: many; V: TRBV7-8; DNA: TGTGCCAGCAGCCAGGGGAGGGGGCCGGACGGGGAGCTGTTTTTT; CDR3: CASSQGRGPDGELFF
D: .; J: TRBJ2-3; size: few; V: TRBV29-1; DNA: TGCAGCGTGAAAGACCGGGACTTACGCACAGATACGCAGTATTTT; CDR3: CSVKDRDLRTDTQYF
D: .; J: TRBJ1-4; size: few; V: TRBV9; DNA: TGTGCCAGCAGCGTCGGCGGGGCACTGAATGAAAAACTGTTTTTT; CDR3: CASSVGGALNEKLFF
D: .; J: TRBJ1-2; size: .; V: TRBV12-3/TRBV12-4; DNA: TGTGCCAGCAGTCCTGCATTTTTGGTTCTTCGCGACTATGGCTACACCTTC; CDR3: CASSPAFLVLRDYGYTF
D: .; J: TRBJ2-2; size: few; V: TRBV7-6; DNA: TGTGCCAGCAGCTCAAGGTGGGACACCGGGGAGCTGTTTTTT; CDR3: CASSSRWDTGELFF
D: TRBD1; J: TRBJ2-1; size: many; V: TRBV5-1; DNA: TGCGCCAGCAGCTTTACAGGGGGCTACAATGAGCAGTTCTTC; CDR3: CASSFTGGYNEQFF
D: .; J: TRBJ1-1; size: few; V: TRBV19; DNA: TGTGCCAGTAGCGTGGACGGGAACACTGAAGCTTTCTTT; CDR3: CASSVDGNTEAFF
D: .; J: TRBJ1-3; size: few; V: TRBV6-2/TRBV6-3; DNA: TGTGCCAGCAGTTATGCGGGGTATGACATCTCTGGAAACACCATATATTTT; CDR3: CASSYAGYDISGNTIYF
D: TRBD2; J: TRBJ2-1; size: few; V: TRBV10-3; DNA: TGTGCCATCAGTGAGACCACTAGCGGCTCCTACAATGAGCAGTTCTTC; CDR3: CAISETTSGSYNEQFF
D: .; J: TRBJ2-7; size: many; V: TRBV2; DNA: TGTGCCAGCAGTGAAGCGTTGGCAGTCTACGAGCAGTACTTC; CDR3: CASSEALAVYEQYF
D: TRBD2; J: TRBJ2-5; size: many; V: TRBV12-5; DNA: TGTGCTAGCTCCTGGACTAGCGTGCTCCAAGAGACCCAGTACTTC; CDR3: CASSWTSVLQETQYF
D: TRBD1; J: TRBJ1-6; size: .; V: TRBV5-1; DNA: TGCGCCAGCAGCTTGGGCCGGGACAGAAATTCACCCCTCCACTTT; CDR3: CASSLGRDRNSPLHF
D: TRBD2; J: TRBJ2-7; size: few; V: TRBV27; DNA: TGTGCCAGCAGCATGACTAGCGGGGGAGGAGAGCAGTACTTC; CDR3: CASSMTSGGGEQYF
D: TRBD2; J: TRBJ2-1; size: .; V: TRBV19; DNA: TGTGCCAGTAGGGAGCGGGGACTCTACAATGAGCAGTTCTTC; CDR3: CASRERGLYNEQFF
D: TRBD1; J: TRBJ1-1; size: few; V: TRBV10-3; DNA: TGTGCCATCAGTGAGCCGGGGGACAGGCAAAACACTGAAGCTTTCTTT; CDR3: CAISEPGDRQNTEAFF
D: .; J: TRBJ1-2; size: many; V: TRBV7-6; DNA: TGTGCCAGCAGCCTGACAGAGAACTATGGCTACACCTTC; CDR3: CASSLTENYGYTF
D: .; J: TRBJ2-1; size: many; V: TRBV7-2; DNA: TGTGCCAGCAGCTTAATCCGAGCTTACAATGAGCAGTTCTTC; CDR3: CASSLIRAYNEQFF
D: TRBD1; J: TRBJ1-1; size: many; V: TRBV28; DNA: TGTGCCAGCAGTCCCCGCCGGACAGGGTATTTACTCACTGAAGCTTTCTTT; CDR3: CASSPRRTGYLLTEAFF
D: .; J: TRBJ1-2; size: few; V: TRBV28; DNA: TGTGCCAGCAGTCCCCCACTCTCCGGCTACACCTTC; CDR3: CASSPPLSGYTF
D: TRBD2; J: TRBJ2-1; size: many; V: TRBV7-8; DNA: TGTGCCAGCAGCCTAAGCGGGGGACAATACAATGAGCAGTTCTTC; CDR3: CASSLSGGQYNEQFF
D: .; J: TRBJ2-7; size: .; V: TRBV5-4; DNA: TGTGCCAGCAGCTTTGGGGCGGCGGGCGAGCAGTACTTC; CDR3: CASSFGAAGEQYF
D: .; J: TRBJ2-3; size: many; V: TRBV7-2; DNA: TGTGCCAGCAGCTACGGGATCGTGGGCACAGATACGCAGTATTTT; CDR3: CASSYGIVGTDTQYF
D: .; J: TRBJ2-1; size: many; V: TRBV7-6; DNA: TGTGCCAGCACCGACTTTCCGAATAATGAGCAGTTCTTC; CDR3: CASTDFPNNEQFF
D: .; J: TRBJ1-5; size: many; V: TRBV7-2; DNA: TGTGCCAGCAGCGCGGGACGGGGCCATCAGCCCCAGCATTTT; CDR3: CASSAGRGHQPQHF
D: .; J: TRBJ1-1; size: many; V: TRBV7-2; DNA: TGTGCCAGCAGCTTAGTTGGGGGAGGAGGCACTGAAGCTTTCTTT; CDR3: CASSLVGGGGTEAFF
D: TRBD1; J: TRBJ1-6; size: .; V: TRBV6-5; DNA: TGTGCCAGCAGTCGAACCGGGACAGGGTTTATGTCATCGGGTTCACCCCTCCACTTT; CDR3: CASSRTGTGFMSSGSPLHF
D: .; J: TRBJ1-3; size: many; V: TRBV10-3; DNA: TGTGCCATCAGTGGAATGAAGAAATCCCCATCTGACGGAAACACCATATATTTT; CDR3: CAISGMKKSPSDGNTIYF